These T cell receptor beta chains were read from a single sample in a study of OX40 agonist ivuxolimab in advanced cancers. TCRdb's table, derived via immunoSEQ multiplex PCR, lists solely in-frame clones and lacks some. The sample carries tens of thousands of clones, 80% to 90% recorded once. This sample comprised CD4+ or CD8+ T cells sorted from blood, obtained in a trial of the OX40 agonist ivuxolimab. The receptors derive from an adult with an advanced solid tumor such as melanoma, head and neck, liver or kidney cancer. The CDR3 runs from the conserved cysteine through the conserved F or W. Fields, in order: D gene, J gene, clone size, V gene, CDR3 protein, CDR3 DNA. The D gene is left open where the match is weak. Clone sizes are given selectively: once, few, many, or a class where the clone is expanded.

>TRBD2|TRBJ2-4|-|TRBV27
CASSIAGGVNIQYF
TGTGCCAGCAGTATAGCGGGAGGAGTAAACATTCAGTACTTC
>-|TRBJ1-1|-|TRBV10-3
CAISYGMNTEAFF
TGTGCCATCAGTTACGGGATGAACACTGAAGCTTTCTTT
>-|TRBJ1-5|-|TRBV28
CASSPFRVPLSNQPQHF
TGTGCCAGCAGCCCCTTTAGGGTACCCCTTAGCAATCAGCCCCAGCATTTT
>-|TRBJ2-5|-|TRBV9
CASSPRAGVQETQYF
TGTGCCAGCAGCCCCCGTGCAGGCGTCCAAGAGACCCAGTACTTC
>-|TRBJ2-7|-|TRBV30
CAWSVGGTPYEQYF
TGTGCCTGGAGTGTAGGGGGGACCCCCTACGAGCAGTACTTC
>-|TRBJ2-3|-|TRBV7-2
CASSSRPGDTQYF
TGTGCCAGCAGCTCCCGGCCAGGAGATACGCAGTATTTT
>-|TRBJ2-7|-|TRBV6-6
CASSYVPYDSYEQYF
TGTGCCAGCAGTTACGTACCTTATGACTCCTACGAGCAGTACTTC
>-|TRBJ1-5|-|TRBV27
CASSLLYGPQHF
TGTGCCAGCAGTTTACTCTACGGGCCCCAGCATTTT
>-|TRBJ1-2|once|TRBV6-5
CASSPGRWTGYTF
TGTGCCAGCAGTCCGGGGAGGTGGACTGGCTACACCTTC
>-|TRBJ1-5|-|TRBV10-3
CAISESPASNQPQHF
TGTGCCATCAGTGAGTCTCCGGCCAGCAATCAGCCCCAGCATTTT
>-|TRBJ2-1|-|TRBV5-1
CASSPNGGPTYNEQFF
TGCGCCAGCAGCCCCAACGGGGGGCCGACCTACAATGAGCAGTTCTTC
>-|TRBJ2-7|-|TRBV7-8
CASSLGERRGPYEQYF
TGTGCCAGCAGCTTAGGAGAGAGGAGGGGTCCCTACGAGCAGTACTTC
>-|TRBJ2-7|-|TRBV6-1
CASTLTADEQYF
TGTGCCAGCACCCTGACTGCTGACGAGCAGTACTTC
>-|TRBJ1-5|-|TRBV28
CASPQSPYSNQPQHF
TGTGCCAGCCCTCAGAGCCCTTATAGCAATCAGCCCCAGCATTTT
>-|TRBJ1-3|-|TRBV6-1
CASRSGSGNTIYF
TGTGCCAGCAGGTCAGGGTCTGGAAACACCATATATTTT
>-|TRBJ2-2|-|TRBV10-1
CASSESGPNTGELFF
TGCGCCAGCAGTGAATCCGGGCCCAACACCGGGGAGCTGTTTTTT
>-|TRBJ2-7|-|TRBV4-2
CASSQVGDGTYEQYF
TGTGCCAGCAGCCAAGTCGGGGACGGGACCTACGAGCAGTACTTC
>TRBD2|TRBJ2-7|-|TRBV7-8
CASSLREGSPPGF
TGTGCCAGCAGCTTACGGGAGGGGAGCCCGCCGGGCTTC
>-|TRBJ2-1|-|TRBV7-8
CASSLGKATYNEQFF
TGTGCCAGCAGCTTAGGGAAAGCTACCTACAATGAGCAGTTCTTC
>-|TRBJ1-2|-|TRBV5-6
CASSMGHTSYGYTF
TGTGCCAGCAGCATGGGACACACCTCATATGGCTACACCTTC
>TRBD2|TRBJ2-7|-|TRBV27
CASSSGTISYEQYF
TGTGCCAGCAGTTCCGGGACTATCTCCTACGAGCAGTACTTC
>-|TRBJ1-1|-|TRBV7-9
CASSLWANTEAFF
TGTGCCAGCAGCTTATGGGCGAACACTGAAGCTTTCTTT
>-|TRBJ2-1|-|TRBV18
CASSPTDSSYNEQFF
TGTGCCAGCTCACCCACCGACAGCTCCTACAATGAGCAGTTCTTC
>-|TRBJ2-7|once|TRBV27
CASSLGRGGEQYF
TGTGCCAGCAGTTTAGGAAGGGGGGGAGAGCAGTACTTC
>TRBD2|TRBJ2-7|-|TRBV9
CASSPRLAGNYEQYF
TGTGCCAGCAGCCCCAGACTAGCGGGAAACTACGAGCAGTACTTC
>-|TRBJ1-5|once|TRBV6-1
CASSEAMEGNQPQHF
TGTGCCAGCAGTGAAGCGATGGAGGGGAACCAGCCCCAGCATTTT
>-|TRBJ1-5|-|TRBV6-1
CASSDSYNQPQHF
TGTGCCAGCAGTGACAGTTACAATCAGCCCCAGCATTTT
>-|TRBJ1-1|-|TRBV10-3
CAISVEGVNTEAFF
TGTGCCATCAGTGTAGAGGGGGTGAACACTGAAGCTTTCTTT
>-|TRBJ2-7|once|TRBV11-2
CASSLVQAYEQYF
TGTGCCAGCAGCTTAGTGCAGGCCTACGAGCAGTACTTC
>-|TRBJ2-5|-|TRBV11-3
CASSLRATQETQYF
TGTGCCAGCAGCTTACGGGCGACCCAAGAGACCCAGTACTTC
>-|TRBJ2-2|-|TRBV29-1
CSVEVANTGELFF
TGCAGCGTTGAAGTAGCTAACACCGGGGAGCTGTTTTTT
>-|TRBJ2-1|-|TRBV11-3
CASSPPLRVNEQFF
TGTGCCAGCAGCCCCCCCCTACGCGTCAATGAGCAGTTCTTC
>-|TRBJ1-2|-|TRBV7-9
CASSLDTSNYGYTF
TGTGCCAGCAGCTTGGACACGTCTAACTATGGCTACACCTTC
>TRBD1|TRBJ2-3|-|TRBV5-1
CASRAGQGLTDTQYF
TGCGCCAGCAGAGCGGGACAGGGGTTGACAGATACGCAGTATTTT
>-|TRBJ1-5|once|TRBV19
CASNGGGGLQPQHF
TGTGCCAGTAACGGGGGCGGGGGTCTTCAGCCCCAGCATTTT
>-|TRBJ1-1|-|TRBV14
CASSQWTNTEAFF
TGTGCCAGCAGCCAGTGGACGAACACTGAAGCTTTCTTT
>TRBD2|TRBJ2-7|-|TRBV7-6
CASSLAQFSGRAHEQYF
TGTGCCAGCAGCTTAGCTCAGTTTAGCGGGAGGGCCCACGAGCAGTACTTC
>TRBD2|TRBJ2-7|-|TRBV11-2
CASSRGLAIEQYF
TGTGCCAGCAGCCGGGGACTAGCTATCGAGCAGTACTTC
>-|TRBJ2-3|-|TRBV4-2
CASSQDWGDTQYF
TGTGCCAGCAGCCAAGATTGGGGAGATACGCAGTATTTT
>-|TRBJ2-6|-|TRBV5-4
CASSLVEWRSGANVLTF
TGTGCCAGCAGCTTGGTCGAATGGCGGTCTGGGGCCAACGTCCTGACTTTC
>-|TRBJ2-7|-|TRBV30
CACPGPQYEQYF
TGTGCCTGCCCCGGGCCCCAGTACGAGCAGTACTTC
>-|TRBJ2-3|once|TRBV30
CAWSAFSPGAQYF
TGTGCCTGGAGTGCTTTCTCCCCGGGGGCGCAGTATTTT
>-|TRBJ2-7|-|TRBV13
CASRKASGTLTYEQYF
TGTGCCAGCAGAAAAGCGAGCGGGACACTAACTTACGAGCAGTACTTC
>TRBD2|TRBJ2-1|-|TRBV4-1
CASAGGNEQFF
TGCGCCAGCGCGGGGGGGAATGAGCAGTTCTTC